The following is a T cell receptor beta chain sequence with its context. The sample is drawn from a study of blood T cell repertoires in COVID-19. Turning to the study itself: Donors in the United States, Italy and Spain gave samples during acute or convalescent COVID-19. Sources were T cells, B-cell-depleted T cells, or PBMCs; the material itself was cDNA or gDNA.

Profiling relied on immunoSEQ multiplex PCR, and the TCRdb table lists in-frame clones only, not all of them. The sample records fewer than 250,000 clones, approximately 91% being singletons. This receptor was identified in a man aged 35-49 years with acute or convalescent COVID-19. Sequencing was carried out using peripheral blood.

The CDR3 reads CAWNPLPLFNEQFF. The CDR3 DNA reads as TGTGCCTGGAACCCACTCCCTCTATTCAATGAGCAGTTCTTC. The chain carries TRBV30 and TRBJ2-1, with D hard to call. CDR3 length equals 14 residues. Looked up from germline, CDR1 is GTSNPN and CDR2 is SVGIG (reference sequence). V was trimmed by 4 bases and J by 6 bases, leaving 16 bases between them.